This T cell receptor beta chain was obtained from a study of cytomegalovirus exposure and HLA in healthy donors. Study-wide results and caveats: In a later analysis, TCR association rates varied by HLA locus: DRB1 most, HLA-C fewest. Indistinguishable V segments, including TRBV6-2 and TRBV6-3, were excluded. While the bulk of TCR sequences proved rare, some public TCRs turned up in many donors. With later analysis, a missense DCLRE1C variant became linked to TCR beta V- and J-gene trimming.

Amplification used 60 Vbeta primers and 13 Jbeta primers. Sequencing used immunoSEQ multiplex PCR; TCRdb keeps in-frame clones, though not all of them. The sample lists under 200,000 clones; about 80% were seen once. Germline V gene sequence: CDR1 SGHRS, CDR2 YFSETQ. Germline trimming cut 1 base from V and 0 bases from J; bases unmatched to any gene: 5. CDR3 length: 18 amino acids. This clone is a singleton in its sample. Its antigen is not identified. This clonotype was obtained from a woman aged 40 to 50 in good health and CMV-seronegative. The gene calls are TRBV5-1 and TRBJ2-2; TRBD1 aligns across 11 bases. Sequencing input: PBMCs. DNA for the CDR3: TGCGCCAGCAGCTTGAACCCGGGACAGGGGGCGAACACCGGGGAGCTGTTTTTT. Protein: CASSLNPGQGANTGELFF.